The 24 T cell receptor beta chains given below trace back to one sample, sequenced in a study of early T cells in non-severe SARS-CoV-2 infection. In TCRdb, the 5' RACE reads were re-called with MiXCR into one record per CDR3 protein. Of tens of thousands of distinct CDR3 sequences listed, around 13% were seen once; the top ten hold approximately 8.5%. The material sequenced was whole blood, taken at baseline. The receptors were gathered from an adult who was a healthcare worker with PCR-confirmed SARS-CoV-2 infection or an uninfected control (not recorded which).

In its sample, this clonotype was seen many times. The chain employs TRBV12-3 or TRBV12-4 and TRBJ1-6, with 7 bases lining up with TRBD1. This CDR3 spans 18 amino acids. V trimming: 5 bases; J trimming: 9 bases; junction bases outside the gene matches: 19. The CDR3 loop is CASSPKETGAVRVSPLHF. The CDR3 DNA reads as TGTGCCAGCAGTCCGAAAGAAACAGGGGCAGTAAGAGTTTCACCCCTCCACTTT.

The V call is TRBV12-3 or TRBV12-4, the J call TRBJ2-7, with a possible D match to TRBD1 (6 bases). V lost 3 bases and J lost 7, with 13 bases in between. This CDR3 comprises 13 residues. CDR3 amino acids: CASSLDSILEQYF. The CDR3 DNA reads as TGTGCCAGCAGTTTGGACAGTATTTTGGAGCAGTACTTC.

The chain carries TRBV7-6 and TRBJ1-1, with D unclear. The CDR3 totals 14 residues. Germline CDR1 SGHVS, CDR2 FNYEAQ. V was shortened by 1 base and J by 7 bases, with 13 bases between the two germline ends. The DNA for the CDR3 is TGTGCCAGCAGCTTAGTATCAGCGGGCATTGAAGCTTTCTTT. Translating it yields CASSLVSAGIEAFF. Complete variable domain (other parts from reference TRBV7-6 and TRBJ1-1): GAGVSQSPRYKVTKRGQDVALRCDPISGHVSLYWYRQALGQGPEFLTYFNYEAQQDKSGLPNDRFSAERPEGSISTLTIQRTEQRDSAMYRCASSLVSAGIEAFFGQGTRLTVV.

The V and J genes are TRBV10-3 and TRBJ1-2; TRBD1 matches at 10 bases. Germline-derived CDR1 and CDR2 are ENHRY and SYGVKD. This CDR3 contains 14 residues. Losses at the gene ends were 5 bases for V and 5 bases for J; bases not matched to a gene: 5. The CDR3 loop is CAISSPGQGYGYTF. Here the CDR3 DNA reads TGTGCCATCAGTTCCCCGGGACAGGGGTATGGCTACACCTTC.

This clonotype has just a few counts. The rearrangement links TRBV7-2 to TRBJ2-3, with D perhaps given as TRBD1 or TRBD2 (6 bases each). Per the germline V gene, CDR1 is SGHTA and CDR2 is FQGNSA. The length of the CDR3 is 15 residues. V lost 1 base and J 0 bases, leaving 8 bases between the germline ends. This CDR3 reads CASSLDGGSTDTQYF. Here the CDR3 DNA reads TGTGCCAGCAGCTTAGACGGGGGCAGCACAGATACGCAGTATTTT.

A few counts support this clonotype. The CDR3: CSARDLGQSPDTQYF. The CDR3, as DNA: TGCAGTGCTAGAGACCTCGGACAGTCCCCAGATACGCAGTATTTT. The J gene is TRBJ2-3, the V gene TRBV20-1, with D perhaps matching TRBD1 (6 bases). CDR3 length equals 15 residues. The germline gives CDR1 DFQATT, CDR2 SNEGSKA (reference sequence). With 0 bases removed from V and 4 bases from J, the gap between germline ends came to 14 bases.

This clonotype occurred many times. This CDR3 is CASSFGRTYEQYF. The CDR3 region has the DNA TGTGCCAGCAGTTTCGGCCGGACCTACGAGCAGTACTTC. This rearrangement joins TRBV27 to TRBJ2-7; no clear D. The CDR3 contains 13 residues. Germline V gene lookup returns CDR1 MNHEY and CDR2 SMNVEV (reference sequence). V lost 3 bases and J lost 2, with 8 bases in between.

This clonotype has only a few counts. J is TRBJ1-5 and V is TRBV5-1, with D hard to call. V gave up 2 bases and J gave up 0 bases, with 6 bases separating them. This CDR3 region has 14 residues. Germline V gene lookup returns CDR1 SGHRS and CDR2 YFSETQ. The CDR3 DNA reads as TGCGCCAGCAGCTTATGGGGTAGCAATCAGCCCCAGCATTTT. Encoded protein: CASSLWGSNQPQHF.

CDR3 sequence (DNA): TGCGCCAGCGGTCCCCCCGTAGATGCTTCTAACTATGGCTACACCTTC. It yields the protein CASGPPVDASNYGYTF. The chain uses TRBV4-1 and TRBJ1-2; D remains unclear. Trimming left V 8 bases short and J 0 bases short, with 19 bases between. The germline CDR1 and CDR2 sequences are MGHRA and YSYEKL. This CDR3 contains 16 residues.

This clonotype has more than one count but fewer than ten. V usage is TRBV9 and J usage is TRBJ1-3; the D is unclear. From germline, CDR1 is SGDLS and CDR2 YYNGEE. The CDR3 has 12 amino acids. V dropped 2 bases and J dropped 4 bases, with 4 bases sitting between them. In DNA form, the CDR3 reads TGTGCCAGCAGCGTCTCAGGAAACACCATATATTTT. It is translated as CASSVSGNTIYF.

This clonotype was detected ten times or more. CDR3 nucleotides: TGTGCCAGCAGCGTAGAGGCAGCGGGGGGCCCTAGCACAGATACGCAGTATTTT. As protein: CASSVEAAGGPSTDTQYF. The rearrangement joins TRBV9 to TRBJ2-3; 9 nucleotides line up with TRBD2. The ends lost 0 bases at V and 0 bases at J; junction bases unmatched: 8. CDR3 length: 18 residues. Germline V CDR1 and CDR2: SGDLS, YYNGEE.

In its sample, this clonotype was seen a few times. V usage is TRBV5-1 and J usage is TRBJ2-1; 9 nucleotides match TRBD1. Germline assignment: CDR1 SGHRS and CDR2 YFSETQ. The V gene end was trimmed by 4 bases and the J gene end by 6 bases; junction bases not matched to a gene: 11. The CDR3 loop spans 16 amino acids. CDR3 in DNA: TGCGCCAGCAGCGAACTACGGGACAGGGAGATCAATGAGCAGTTCTTC. This encodes CASSELRDREINEQFF. The entire variable domain, with the rest obtained from reference TRBV5-1 and TRBJ2-1, is as follows: KAGVTQTPRYLIKTRGQQVTLSCSPISGHRSVSWYQQTPGQGLQFLFEYFSETQRNKGNFPGRFSGRQFSNSRSEMNVSTLELGDSALYLCASSELRDREINEQFFGPGTRLTVL.

The rearrangement joins TRBV29-1 to TRBJ1-4; TRBD1 aligns across 9 bases. V lost 5 bases and J lost 4; bases outside the gene matches: 2. Germline CDR1 SQVTM, CDR2 ANQGSEA. The CDR3 length is 13 residues. CDR3 in amino acids: CSVTGGGNEKLFF. CDR3 coding DNA: TGCAGCGTTACAGGGGGCGGTAATGAAAAACTGTTTTTT.

This chain uses TRBV20-1 with TRBJ1-5; weak D call: TRBD1 (5 bases). Germline V lookup: CDR1 DFQATT, CDR2 SNEGSKA (reference sequence). V was trimmed by 2 bases and J by 1 base, leaving 15 bases between them. The CDR3 extends over 16 amino acids. The CDR3 is CSARLGTEGSNQPQHF. CDR3 sequence (DNA): TGCAGTGCTAGACTCGGGACCGAAGGGAGCAATCAGCCCCAGCATTTT.

The table lists this clonotype with a few counts. The CDR3 loop is CSARVKGLTGSGRTNSVDGYTF. DNA for the CDR3: TGCAGTGCTAGAGTAAAGGGGCTCACAGGATCCGGCCGAACAAACTCAGTTGACGGCTACACCTTC. The chain links TRBV20-1 to TRBJ1-2; tentative D call: TRBD1 (5 bases). V dropped 1 base and J dropped 8 bases, with 41 bases sitting between them. The CDR3 contains 22 residues. In germline, CDR1 is DFQATT, CDR2 SNEGSKA (reference sequence).

In regard to this clonotype: One base away lies a much larger clone, so this may be a sequencing read error. This chain connects TRBV2 to TRBJ1-1; maybe TRBD1 (6 bases). The CDR3 runs to 14 residues. Trimming cost V 3 bases and J 5 bases, with 13 bases left between them. CDR1 and CDR2 (germline): SNHLY, FYNNEI. The CDR3, as DNA: TGTGCCAGCAGTGATAGGGGGGGATTGACTGAAGCTTTCTTT. As protein: CASSDRGGLTEAFF.

A few counts support this clonotype. V is TRBV24-1 and J is TRBJ2-1, with TRBD2 matching over 8 bases. With V trimmed by 5 bases and J by 7 bases, 9 bases remained unmatched. Germline loops: CDR1 KGHDR, CDR2 SFDVKD. There are 15 residues in the CDR3. The CDR3 sequence: CATSVNGRAGNEQFF. CDR3 DNA: TGTGCCACCAGTGTAAACGGGAGGGCCGGGAATGAGCAGTTCTTC.

This clonotype was detected many times. This chain uses TRBV12-5 with TRBJ2-1; possible D gene TRBD2, 6 bases. Trimming removed 0 bases from V and 9 bases from J, with 12 bases in between. Germline-derived CDR1 and CDR2 are LGHNT and FRNRAP. This CDR3 has 14 amino acids. The CDR3 nucleotides read TGTGCTAGTGGTTTGGTGGCCGTCGGGGGTGAGCAGTTCTTC. Its protein product is CASGLVAVGGEQFF.

The chain combines TRBV28 with TRBJ2-3; 9 nucleotides match TRBD1. J gave up 2 bases and V 4 bases, and 10 bases lay outside the gene matches. Germline-derived CDR1 and CDR2 are MDHEN and SYDVKM. This CDR3 is built from 17 residues. In DNA, the CDR3 is TGTGCCAGCAGTTCAGACCGGGACAGGGATCCCACAGATACGCAGTATTTT. It translates to CASSSDRDRDPTDTQYF.

Concerning this clonotype itself: A read error may produce the germline difference seen at one junction end. The chain combines TRBV12-3 or TRBV12-4 with TRBJ1-5, with 11 bases fitting TRBD1. The CDR3 extends over 15 amino acids. The CDR3 reads CASRQWTGGNQPKHF. In DNA form, the CDR3 reads TGTGCCAGCAGGCAATGGACAGGGGGCAATCAGCCCAAGCATTTT.

The chain couples TRBV29-1 to TRBJ2-7; TRBD1 aligns across 7 bases. The germline V gene encodes CDR1 SQVTM and CDR2 ANQGSEA. This CDR3 has 12 amino acids. Unmatched junction bases numbered 3, after V lost 6 bases and J lost 1 base. The CDR3 here is CSVLGQSYEQYF. In DNA, the CDR3 is TGCAGCGTACTGGGACAGTCCTACGAGCAGTACTTC.

The chain combines TRBV6-1 with TRBJ1-3, with a possible D match to TRBD1 (5 bases). CDR3 length: 13 residues. V was pared by 3 bases and J by 4 bases, with 7 bases between. The germline V gene encodes CDR1 MNHNS and CDR2 SASEGT. CDR3 loop: CASSDGHGNTIYF. The DNA of the CDR3 is TGTGCCAGCAGTGATGGACACGGAAACACCATATATTTT.

The J gene is TRBJ2-1, the V gene TRBV20-1; 10 bases match TRBD2. CDR1 is DFQATT and CDR2 is SNEGSKA in the germline V gene (reference sequence). The V segment lost 4 bases and the J segment 7 bases; nucleotides outside the gene matches: 7. CDR3 length equals 14 residues. CDR3 coding DNA: TGCAGTGCTAAACGACTAGCGGGTTGGAATGAGCAGTTCTTC. Its translation: CSAKRLAGWNEQFF.

The rearrangement links TRBV29-1 to TRBJ2-1; 8 bases are a match to TRBD2. CDR1 is SQVTM and CDR2 is ANQGSEA in the germline V gene. The CDR3 sequence is 14 residues long. Trimming cost V 3 bases and J 5 bases; bases outside gene matches: 6. This CDR3 reads CSVEGRGANNEQFF. The DNA for the CDR3 is TGCAGCGTTGAGGGGCGGGGGGCCAACAATGAGCAGTTCTTC.